Below are 10 T cell receptor beta chains sequenced from a single sample in a study of human T cells and chemical hapten exposure. One entry per CDR3 protein results from TCRdb running MiXCR on the RACE reads. The sample carries some 74,000 distinct CDR3 sequences, 10% to 15% recorded once. Stated time point: patch test 3, about 24 weeks after DPC sensitization. Treatment meaning: therapeutic diphenylcyclopropenone sensitization with weekly scalp DPC. This sample comprised whole blood, obtained in connection with sensitization to the hapten diphenylcyclopropenone (DPC). The receptors stem from a woman between 45 and 65 years old with alopecia areata. Some clones in this sample may be carry-over from other donors' samples.

This clonotype was detected ten times or more. The chain uses TRBV5-1 and TRBJ2-7; TRBD1 might be the D (6 bases). V lost 7 bases and J 3 bases, leaving 11 bases between the germline ends. This CDR3 has 12 residues. Looked up from germline, CDR1 is SGHRS and CDR2 is YFSETQ. CDR3 DNA: TGCGCCAGCGCCCTAGGGGGCTACGAGCAGTACTTC. Translation: CASALGGYEQYF.

This clonotype has a handful of counts. The rearrangement uses TRBV9 and TRBJ1-6, with D possibly being TRBD1 (5 bases). The ends were cut back, 3 bases at V and 5 bases at J, with 6 bases in the middle. The germline CDR1 and CDR2 sequences are SGDLS and YYNGEE. The CDR3 is 13 residues long. The CDR3 DNA reads as TGTGCCAGCAGCGCGGACAATAATTCACCCCTCCACTTT. It codes for CASSADNNSPLHF.

This clonotype was detected only a few times. This chain joins TRBV20-1 and TRBJ1-1; TRBD1 agrees at 7 bases. Germline assignment: CDR1 DFQATT and CDR2 SNEGSKA (reference sequence). The CDR3 loop spans 15 amino acids. This CDR3 is CRGPGQEIGNTEAFF. For the CDR3, the DNA is TGCAGGGGGCCCGGACAGGAAATAGGGAACACTGAAGCTTTCTTT.

Concerning this clonotype itself: A much larger clone lies a single base off, so this may be a read error. The genes are TRBV21-1 and TRBJ2-5; the tabulated D call, TRBD1, remains unverified against the DNA. TRBV21-1 is flagged as a pseudogene. The CDR3 contains 12 residues. As DNA, the CDR3 is TGTGCCAGCAGCAAAAGGGGAGAGACCCAGTACTTC. Amino acids: CASSKRGETQYF.

The rearrangement uses TRBV6-2 or TRBV6-3 and TRBJ2-7, with 13 nucleotides matching TRBD2. J was trimmed by 5 bases and V by 5 bases; bases with no gene match: 6. Germline V gives CDR1 MNHEY, CDR2 SVGEGT. This CDR3 is built from 15 residues. The CDR3 region is CASSPDTSGRDEQYF. In DNA, the CDR3 is TGTGCCAGCAGTCCCGATACTAGCGGGAGGGACGAGCAGTACTTC.

This clonotype was detected ten times or more. V gene TRBV7-9 combines with J gene TRBJ2-7; 10 bases match TRBD2. This CDR3 comprises 17 residues. The germline gives CDR1 SEHNR, CDR2 FQNEAQ (reference sequence). The junction had 12 bases not matched to a gene; V was cut back by 5 bases and J by 2 bases. Written as DNA, the CDR3 is TGTGCCAGCAGCGCAAATCCGGGACTAGCGACAACCTACGAGCAGTACTTC. Protein: CASSANPGLATTYEQYF.

This clonotype was seen at least ten times. This rearrangement joins TRBV7-8 to TRBJ2-2, with TRBD2 as a possible D gene (6 bases). Germline CDR1 SGHVS, CDR2 FQNEAQ. V was clipped by 6 bases and J by 0 bases, with 8 bases between them. CDR3 size: 14 residues. The CDR3 region is CASSRLANTGELFF. The CDR3 region has the DNA TGTGCCAGCAGTAGACTAGCGAACACCGGGGAGCTGTTTTTT.

The V call is TRBV4-2, the J call TRBJ2-7, with D possibly being TRBD2 (6 bases). Germline CDR1 is LGHNA and CDR2 is YNFKEQ. Trimming removed 2 bases from V and 5 bases from J, with 13 bases in between. CDR3 length: 14 residues. In DNA form, the CDR3 reads TGTGCCAGCAGCCAACGACTAGACGGAAACGAGCAGTACTTC. Encoded protein: CASSQRLDGNEQYF.

This clonotype was detected many times. The gene calls are TRBV6-2 or TRBV6-3 and TRBJ1-1; possible D gene TRBD1, 6 bases. The germline CDR1 and CDR2 sequences are MNHEY and SVGEGT. This CDR3 is built from 17 residues. The ends were cut back, 2 bases at V and 4 bases at J, with 20 bases in the middle. CDR3 bases: TGTGCCAGCAGTTACAACGTCGGGGAACTCAGGGGCACTGAAGCTTTCTTT. Its protein is CASSYNVGELRGTEAFF.

This clonotype was counted a few times. The gene calls are TRBV7-9 and TRBJ2-7, with TRBD2 matching over 13 bases. Germline CDR1 SEHNR, CDR2 FQNEAQ (reference sequence). The V segment lost 1 base and the J segment 6 bases; nucleotides outside the gene matches: 0. This CDR3 has 14 amino acids. The chain's CDR3 is CASSLGLAGGEQYF. DNA for the CDR3: TGTGCCAGCAGCTTAGGACTAGCGGGAGGCGAGCAGTACTTC.